At least ten counts were recorded for the clone carrying this T cell receptor (beta chain). What it binds is not known. This sample was included in a study of T cells after yellow fever vaccination. Study findings and constraints: Contaminating bulk clonotypes could be abundant in FACS-sorted repertoires.

Conversion of TCR transcripts into cDNA relied on 5'RACE template switching, which added a universal primer site and UMIs. TCRdb recomputed calls from the 5' RACE reads with MiXCR, one row per CDR3 protein. Here the sample spans over 120,000 distinct CDR3 sequences, just over 6.5% being singletons. Germline lookup yields CDR1 SQVTM and CDR2 ANQGSEA. The ends were cut back, 4 bases at V and 8 bases at J, with 6 bases in the middle. This CDR3 contains 10 residues. The input for sequencing was CD4+ T cells sorted from PBMCs, taken 10 days after the yellow fever booster vaccination. The TCR comes from a man aged 30 to 39 who received the YFV17D yellow fever vaccine. V is TRBV29-1 and J is TRBJ2-4; D remains unclear. CDR3 loop: CSVGDHIQYF. For the CDR3, the DNA is TGCAGCGTTGGGGATCACATTCAGTACTTC.